A selection of T cell receptor beta chains follows, all from one sample in a study of metastatic and nonmetastatic thyroid tumors. TCRdb re-called the PCR reads through MiXCR. This sample has about 39,000 clones, with around 15% found just once. Material: blood. All receptors come from a female donor with papillary thyroid cancer or a benign thyroid nodule (not recorded which). Some clones in this sample may be carry-over from other donors' samples. The CDR3 runs from the conserved cysteine through the conserved F or W. Each record gives: clone size, D gene, J gene, V gene, CDR3 DNA, CDR3 protein. D genes are given only for firm matches. Clone sizes are given selectively: once, few, many, or a class where the clone is expanded.

>NA|NA|TRBJ2-7|TRBV6-1
TGTGCCAGCACCTACATTGGCTTTACTACCTACGAGCAGTACTTC
CASTYIGFTTYEQYF
>many|NA|TRBJ2-3|TRBV20-1
TGCAGTGCTAGATTGGCCACCCCGTATACAGATACGCAGTATTTT
CSARLATPYTDTQYF
>few|TRBD1|TRBJ1-6|TRBV6-1
TGTGCCAGCAGTGAAGCACCGACAGGGGGATCACCCCTCCACTTT
CASSEAPTGGSPLHF
>few|TRBD2|TRBJ2-1|TRBV28
TGTGCACTCGGCCGCGGGAGCTCCTACAATGAGCAGTTCTTC
CALGRGSSYNEQFF
>NA|TRBD1|TRBJ2-7|TRBV4-1
TGCGCCAGCAGCCAGTACAGGACTCGGGACAGGGATTCCTACGAGCAGTACTTC
CASSQYRTRDRDSYEQYF
>many|NA|TRBJ2-1|TRBV5-1
TGCGCCAGCATGGAGGGGGTGGCCCCCTACAATGAGCAGTTCTTC
CASMEGVAPYNEQFF
>many|NA|TRBJ2-7|TRBV19
TGTGCCAGTAGTACCGGACCCGCTTCAGGCGAGCAGTACTTC
CASSTGPASGEQYF
>many|TRBD1|TRBJ2-5|TRBV6-1
TGTGCCAGCAGTAGGGGACAGGGGCCAGAGACCCAGTACTTC
CASSRGQGPETQYF
>NA|TRBD2|TRBJ2-7|TRBV6-1
TGTGCCACCAGGGGACTAGCGGGAAACTACGAGCAGTACTTC
CATRGLAGNYEQYF
>NA|NA|TRBJ1-1|TRBV5-4
TGTGCCAGCAGTCCTACCTGGGGGGCCACTGAAGCTTTCTTT
CASSPTWGATEAFF
>many|NA|TRBJ2-7|TRBV14
TGTGCCAGCAGCGAAGGGACGGTTTTTTACGAGCAGTACTTC
CASSEGTVFYEQYF
>few|NA|TRBJ2-6|TRBV5-1
TGCGCCAGTTCACAGGGAGTACTTTCTGGGGCCAACGTCCTGACTTTC
CASSQGVLSGANVLTF
>many|TRBD1|TRBJ1-2|TRBV27
TGTGCCAGCAGTTTTTCCGGGACAGGGTATAACTATGGCTACACCTTC
CASSFSGTGYNYGYTF
>medium-sized|NA|TRBJ2-7|TRBV6-1
TGTGCCAGCAGTGAAGGGCGCGAGCAGTACTTC
CASSEGREQYF
>NA|NA|TRBJ2-3|TRBV19
TGTGCCAGTAGTATCAGACAAGGAGGGGAGACAGATACGCAGTATTTT
CASSIRQGGETDTQYF
>many|NA|TRBJ2-6|TRBV30
TGTGCTCTTAAGGGGGGAGGAGGGGCCAACGTCCTGACTTTC
CALKGGGGANVLTF
>NA|NA|TRBJ2-1|TRBV12-3/TRBV12-4
TGTGCCAGCAGTTATGACGAGTACAATGAGCAGTTCTTC
CASSYDEYNEQFF
>medium-sized|NA|TRBJ2-7|TRBV6-2/TRBV6-3
TGTGCCAGCAGTTACCCCAGCTACGAGCAGTACTTC
CASSYPSYEQYF
>many|NA|TRBJ1-1|TRBV6-1
TGTGCCATCGGGACCCCTATGAACACTGAAGCTTTCTTT
CAIGTPMNTEAFF
>many|NA|TRBJ1-1|TRBV3-1
TGTGCCAGCAGCACCCAGGAATACACTGAAGCTTTCTTT
CASSTQEYTEAFF